These 18 T cell receptor beta chains came from one sample sequenced in a study of blood T cell repertoires in COVID-19. The repertoire was sequenced with immunoSEQ multiplex PCR; TCRdb's copy has only in-frame clones and lacks some. The data hold roughly 78,000 clones, with 86% observed a single time. The specimen was peripheral blood. These receptors were collected from a woman aged 55-70 years with acute or convalescent COVID-19.

This chain connects TRBV29-1 to TRBJ2-7; 8 bases are shared with TRBD1. Germline CDR1 SQVTM, CDR2 ANQGSEA. The CDR3 runs 12 residues. V was clipped by 4 bases and J by 6 bases; unmatched bases: 5. In DNA, the CDR3 is TGCAGCGTTGGCGCAGGGGGCGGCGAGCAGTACTTC. Protein: CSVGAGGGEQYF.

The CDR3 region has the DNA TGTGCCAGTAGTAGTAAGCCCCTCTCCTACGAGCAGTACTTC. Its protein product is CASSSKPLSYEQYF. The chain uses TRBV19 and TRBJ2-7; D call uncertain. CDR1 and CDR2 from the germline V gene are LNHDA and SQIVND (reference sequence). V lost 4 bases and J lost 0, with 10 bases in between. The CDR3 consists of 14 residues.

This clone was seen just once. The genes are TRBV9 and TRBJ2-3, with a weak D call TRBD1 (6 bases). CDR3 length equals 17 residues. Germline V CDR1 and CDR2: SGDLS, YYNGEE. The V end was cut by 6 bases, the J end by 0 bases, with 20 bases between. In DNA form, the CDR3 reads TGTGCCAGCACCCATTCCCATACAGGGCATAGCACAGATACGCAGTATTTT. It specifies CASTHSHTGHSTDTQYF.

The V gene is TRBV4-1, the J gene TRBJ2-3; D remains ambiguous. V lost 0 bases and J lost 3, with 7 bases in between. Germline CDR1 reads MGHRA; CDR2 reads YSYEKL. This CDR3 is 14 amino acids long. The CDR3 DNA is TGCGCCAGCAGCCAAGAGGTCGAGACAGATACGCAGTATTTT. Amino acid sequence: CASSQEVETDTQYF.

This clone has more than one count but fewer than ten. This chain connects TRBV10-3 to TRBJ2-7, with a weak D call TRBD1 (6 bases). CDR1 and CDR2 (germline): ENHRY, SYGVKD. CDR3 length: 13 amino acids. Trimming stripped 4 bases from V and 4 bases from J, with 11 bases between. For the CDR3, the DNA is TGTGCCATCAGTGCACAGGGCGGATACGAGCAGTACTTC. Protein: CAISAQGGYEQYF.

The chain is built from TRBV5-1 and TRBJ2-7; a possible D gene is TRBD1 (6 bases). Per germline, CDR1 SGHRS and CDR2 YFSETQ. V was clipped by 5 bases and J by 0 bases, with 12 bases between them. This CDR3 is 14 amino acids long. The CDR3 sequence is CASRSGALSYEQYF. Written as DNA, the CDR3 is TGCGCCAGCAGATCAGGGGCTCTCTCCTACGAGCAGTACTTC.

This sequence joins TRBV5-1 and TRBJ2-1; 7 bases are shared with TRBD1. The CDR3 covers 12 residues. Germline CDR1 and CDR2: SGHRS and YFSETQ. V was clipped by 4 bases and J by 10 bases; unmatched bases: 5. This chain's CDR3 is CASSIYRGEQFF. The CDR3 bases are TGCGCCAGCAGCATTTACAGGGGCGAGCAGTTCTTC.

The V call is TRBV11-2, the J call TRBJ2-2; D might be TRBD1 (6 bases). In germline, CDR1 is SGHAT, CDR2 FQNNGV. The CDR3 loop spans 13 amino acids. V was clipped by 3 bases and J by 4 bases, with 6 bases between them. The CDR3 DNA follows: TGTGCCAGCAGCTTGACAGGCACCGGGGAGCTGTTTTTT. Translated: CASSLTGTGELFF.

The V call is TRBV18, the J call TRBJ1-2; 11 bases are a match to TRBD1. Germline V CDR1 and CDR2: KGHSH, LQKENI. This CDR3 has 17 residues. The V and J ends lost 2 bases and 4 bases, in that order; junction bases with no gene match: 9. DNA for the CDR3: TGTGCCAGCTCACCAGCGGGACAGGGGGACCCAAGCTATGGCTACACCTTC. Its protein is CASSPAGQGDPSYGYTF.

The chain links TRBV27 to TRBJ1-4, with 7 bases identical to TRBD1. The CDR3 totals 16 residues. Germline-derived CDR1 and CDR2 are MNHEY and SMNVEV (reference sequence). V shed 0 bases, J shed 7 bases, and the junction held 8 bases outside the gene matches. Here the CDR3 reads CASSLSQTGLREKLFF. In nucleotides, the CDR3 is TGTGCCAGCAGTTTATCCCAGACAGGGTTACGTGAAAAACTGTTTTTT.

This rearrangement joins TRBV30 to TRBJ2-1; weak D call: TRBD1 (5 bases). The CDR3 covers 14 residues. The germline V gene encodes CDR1 GTSNPN and CDR2 SVGIG (reference sequence). V shed 4 bases and J shed 7 bases, with 17 bases lying between them. CDR3 in amino acids: CAWNPQGLGNEQFF. The CDR3 DNA sequence: TGTGCCTGGAATCCCCAGGGTTTGGGGAATGAGCAGTTCTTC.

The CDR3 nucleotides read TGTGCCAGCAGCGTAGGACTGAGCTCCTACGAGCAGTACTTC. The encoded protein is CASSVGLSSYEQYF. This chain connects TRBV9 to TRBJ2-7; D not certain. The V end lost 0 bases, the J end lost 0 bases, and 7 bases lay between the germline ends. In germline, CDR1 is SGDLS, CDR2 YYNGEE. The CDR3 has 14 residues.

This clone was seen just once. Other DNA sequences within the sample encode an identical CDR3. The chain combines TRBV28 with TRBJ2-7, with D possibly TRBD1 on 5 matching bases. Germline V gene data show CDR1 as MDHEN and CDR2 as SYDVKM. This CDR3 is 14 amino acids long. Trimming removed 5 bases at V and 2 bases at J, with 13 bases between. CDR3 sequence (DNA): TGTGCCAGCAGTCTCGACAGTATTACCTACGAGCAGTACTTC. Its translation: CASSLDSITYEQYF.

The V gene is TRBV10-3, the J gene TRBJ1-1, with D possibly being TRBD1 (6 bases). Between the trimmed V and J ends, which lost 6 bases and 5 bases, there was a span of 16 bases. CDR1 ENHRY and CDR2 SYGVKD come from the germline V gene. CDR3 size: 14 residues. The CDR3 region has the DNA TGTGCCATCAGCATGCTCAGGGGCGAGACTGAAGCTTTCTTT. Protein: CAISMLRGETEAFF.

The gene calls are TRBV6-2 or TRBV6-3 and TRBJ2-1; maybe TRBD2 (6 bases). CDR1 is MNHEY, CDR2 SVGEGT, per germline. V was cut by 4 bases and J by 3 bases, with 16 bases left in between. The CDR3 extends over 16 amino acids. The CDR3 DNA sequence: TGTGCCAGCAGTTCGTATACTAGCTCCGACTACAATGAGCAGTTCTTC. It is translated as CASSSYTSSDYNEQFF.

Note on this clone: Different DNA sequences within this sample yield the same CDR3. V usage is TRBV7-2 and J usage is TRBJ1-1; no reliable D call. Germline-derived CDR1 and CDR2 are SGHTA and FQGNSA. The CDR3 runs to 13 residues. With 2 bases removed from V and 2 bases from J, the gap between germline ends came to 6 bases. CDR3 in amino acids: CASSLTGNTEAFF. CDR3 nucleotide sequence: TGTGCCAGCAGCTTAACGGGTAACACTGAAGCTTTCTTT.

V is TRBV7-9 and J is TRBJ1-2, with 8 bases aligning to TRBD1. The CDR3 is 14 amino acids. Germline lookup yields CDR1 SEHNR and CDR2 FQNEAQ (reference sequence). V shed 5 bases and J 5 bases; nucleotides not matched to a gene: 7. The CDR3 DNA is TGTGCCAGCAGCCCGACAGGGGTCGTTTATGGCTACACCTTC. Translated, it gives CASSPTGVVYGYTF. The variable domain in full, completed from reference TRBV7-9 and TRBJ1-2, reads DTGVSQNPRHKITKRGQNVTFRCDPISEHNRLYWYRQTLGQGPEFLTYFQNEAQLEKSRLLSDRFSAERPKGSFSTLEIQRTEQGDSAMYLCASSPTGVVYGYTFGSGTRLTVV.

The J gene is TRBJ2-1, the V gene TRBV2; possible D gene TRBD2, 6 bases. Germline V gene sequence: CDR1 SNHLY, CDR2 FYNNEI. The length of the CDR3 is 15 residues. V dropped 7 bases and J dropped 9 bases, with 22 bases sitting between them. For the CDR3, the DNA is TGTGCCAGCAAACTGAATGTGGGGACTCGGGCTGAGCAGTTCTTC. Its protein is CASKLNVGTRAEQFF.